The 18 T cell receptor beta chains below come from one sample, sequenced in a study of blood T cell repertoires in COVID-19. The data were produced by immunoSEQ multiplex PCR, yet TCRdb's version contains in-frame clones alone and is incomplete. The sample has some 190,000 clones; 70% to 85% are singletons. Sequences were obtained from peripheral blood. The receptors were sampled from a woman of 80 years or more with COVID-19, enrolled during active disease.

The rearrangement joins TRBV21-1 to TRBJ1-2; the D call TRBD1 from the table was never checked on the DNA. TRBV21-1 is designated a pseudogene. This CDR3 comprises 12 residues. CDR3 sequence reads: CASRTGPLGYTF. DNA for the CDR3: TGTGCCAGCCGGACAGGCCCCCTTGGCTACACCTTC.

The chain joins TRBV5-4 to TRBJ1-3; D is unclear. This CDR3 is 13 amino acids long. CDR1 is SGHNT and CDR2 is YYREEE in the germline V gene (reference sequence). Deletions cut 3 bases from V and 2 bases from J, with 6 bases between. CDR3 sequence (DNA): TGTGCCAGCAGCTCGGAGCCTGGAAACACCATATATTTT. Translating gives CASSSEPGNTIYF.

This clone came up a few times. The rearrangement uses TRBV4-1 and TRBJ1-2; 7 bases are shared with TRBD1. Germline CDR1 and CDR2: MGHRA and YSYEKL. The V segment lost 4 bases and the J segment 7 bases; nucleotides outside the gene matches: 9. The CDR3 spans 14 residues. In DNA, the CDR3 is TGCGCCAGCAGCCGCCAAGGGGGCTCCGGTGGCTACACCTTC. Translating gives CASSRQGGSGGYTF.

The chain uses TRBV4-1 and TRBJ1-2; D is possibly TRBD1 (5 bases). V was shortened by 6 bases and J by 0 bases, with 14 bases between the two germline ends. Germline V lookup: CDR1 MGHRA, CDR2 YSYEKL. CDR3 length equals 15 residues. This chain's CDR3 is CASRGGSSANYGYTF. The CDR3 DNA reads TGCGCCAGCAGGGGGGGTAGTTCGGCTAACTATGGCTACACCTTC.

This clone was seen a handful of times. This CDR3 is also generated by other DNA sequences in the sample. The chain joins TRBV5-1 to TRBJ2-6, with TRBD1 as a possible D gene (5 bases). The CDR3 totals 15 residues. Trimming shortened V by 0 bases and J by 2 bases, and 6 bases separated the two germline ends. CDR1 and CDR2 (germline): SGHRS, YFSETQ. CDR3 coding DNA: TGCGCCAGCAGCTTGGGGGGCGCTGGGGCCAACGTCCTGACTTTC. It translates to CASSLGGAGANVLTF.

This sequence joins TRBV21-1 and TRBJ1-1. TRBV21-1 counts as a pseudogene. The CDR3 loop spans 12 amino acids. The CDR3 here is CASSNGSVEAFF. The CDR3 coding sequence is TGTGCCAGCAGCAATGGCAGCGTTGAAGCTTTCTTT.

CDR3 loop: CASSLPTRGYTF. CDR3 nucleotides: TGTGCCAGCAGCTTGCCCACGAGGGGCTACACCTTC. J is TRBJ1-2 and V is TRBV7-2; D ambiguous. The germline CDR1 and CDR2 sequences are SGHTA and FQGNSA. This CDR3 spans 12 amino acids. Between the trimmed V and J ends, which lost 3 bases and 8 bases, there was a span of 10 bases.

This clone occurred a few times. The CDR3 region has the DNA TGTGCCAGCAGCGGCGTCAGGGTACGAGTAGCCTATGGCTACACCTTC. It is translated as CASSGVRVRVAYGYTF. V gene TRBV6-2 or TRBV6-3 combines with J gene TRBJ1-2; perhaps TRBD1 as D (5 bases). Between the trimmed V and J ends, which lost 6 bases and 4 bases, there was a span of 21 bases. The CDR3 is 16 amino acids. CDR1 MNHEY and CDR2 SVGEGT come from the germline V gene.

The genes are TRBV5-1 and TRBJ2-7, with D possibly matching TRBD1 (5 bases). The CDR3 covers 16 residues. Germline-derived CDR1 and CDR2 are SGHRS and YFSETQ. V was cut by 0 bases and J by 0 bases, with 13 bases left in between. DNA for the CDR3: TGCGCCAGCAGCTTGGGGGGCAGTGACAGCTCCTACGAGCAGTACTTC. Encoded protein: CASSLGGSDSSYEQYF. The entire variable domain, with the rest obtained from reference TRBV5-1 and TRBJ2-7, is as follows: KAGVTQTPRYLIKTRGQQVTLSCSPISGHRSVSWYQQTPGQGLQFLFEYFSETQRNKGNFPGRFSGRQFSNSRSEMNVSTLELGDSALYLCASSLGGSDSSYEQYFGPGTRLTVT.

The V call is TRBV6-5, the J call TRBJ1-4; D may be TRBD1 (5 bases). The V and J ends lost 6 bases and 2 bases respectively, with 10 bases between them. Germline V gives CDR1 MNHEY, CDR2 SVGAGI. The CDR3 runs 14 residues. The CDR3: CASSLGPTNEKLFF. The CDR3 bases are TGTGCCAGCAGCTTGGGGCCGACTAATGAAAAACTGTTTTTT.

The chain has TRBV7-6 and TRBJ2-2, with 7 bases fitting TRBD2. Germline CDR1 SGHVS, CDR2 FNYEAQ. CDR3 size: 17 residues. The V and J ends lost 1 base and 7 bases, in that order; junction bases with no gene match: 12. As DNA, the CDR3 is TGTGCCAGCAGCTTAGAACGAGTAGCGGGTGCTAGCGGGGAGCTGTTTTTT. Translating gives CASSLERVAGASGELFF.

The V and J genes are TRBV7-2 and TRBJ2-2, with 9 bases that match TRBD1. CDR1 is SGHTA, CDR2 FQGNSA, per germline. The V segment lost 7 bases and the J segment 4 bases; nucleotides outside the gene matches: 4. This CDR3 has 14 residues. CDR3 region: CASTPGQGTGELFF. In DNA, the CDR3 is TGTGCCAGCACTCCGGGACAGGGCACCGGGGAGCTGTTTTTT.

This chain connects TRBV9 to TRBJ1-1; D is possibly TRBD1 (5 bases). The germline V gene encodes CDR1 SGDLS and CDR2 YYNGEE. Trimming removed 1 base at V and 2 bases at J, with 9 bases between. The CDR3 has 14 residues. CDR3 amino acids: CASSVIDSNTEAFF. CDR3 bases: TGTGCCAGCAGCGTAATCGACAGCAACACTGAAGCTTTCTTT.

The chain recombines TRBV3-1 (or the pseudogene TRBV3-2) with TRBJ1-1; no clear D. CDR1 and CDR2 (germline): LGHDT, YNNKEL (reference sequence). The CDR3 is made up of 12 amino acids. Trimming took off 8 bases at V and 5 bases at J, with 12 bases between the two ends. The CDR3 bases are TGTGCCAGCTTGGCGGCGGGGACTGAAGCTTTCTTT. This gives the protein CASLAAGTEAFF.

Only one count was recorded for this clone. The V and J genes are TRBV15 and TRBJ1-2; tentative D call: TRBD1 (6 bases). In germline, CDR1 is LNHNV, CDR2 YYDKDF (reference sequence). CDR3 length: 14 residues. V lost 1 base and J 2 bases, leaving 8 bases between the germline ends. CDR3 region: CATSRGTGNYGYTF. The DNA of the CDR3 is TGTGCCACCAGCAGAGGTACAGGGAACTATGGCTACACCTTC.

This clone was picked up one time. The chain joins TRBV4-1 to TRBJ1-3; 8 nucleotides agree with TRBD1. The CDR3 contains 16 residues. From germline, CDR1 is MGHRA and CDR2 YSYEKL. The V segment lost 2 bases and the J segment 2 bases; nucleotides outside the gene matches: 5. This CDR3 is CASSQPWTGTGNTIYF. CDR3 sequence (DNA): TGCGCCAGCAGCCAACCTTGGACAGGGACTGGAAACACCATATATTTT.

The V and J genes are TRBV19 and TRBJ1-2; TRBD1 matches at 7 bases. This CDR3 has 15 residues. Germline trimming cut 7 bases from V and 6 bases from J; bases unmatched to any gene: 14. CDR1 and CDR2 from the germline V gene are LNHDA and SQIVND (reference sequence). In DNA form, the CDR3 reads TGTGCCAGTATCGGACTCTGGGGACAGACCCATGGCTACACCTTC. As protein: CASIGLWGQTHGYTF.

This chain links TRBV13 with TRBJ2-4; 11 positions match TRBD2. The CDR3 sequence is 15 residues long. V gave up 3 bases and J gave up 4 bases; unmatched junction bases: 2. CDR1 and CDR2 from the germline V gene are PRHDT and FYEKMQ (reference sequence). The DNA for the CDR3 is TGTGCCAGCAGCTTGACTAGCGGGGATAAAAACATTCAGTACTTC. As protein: CASSLTSGDKNIQYF.